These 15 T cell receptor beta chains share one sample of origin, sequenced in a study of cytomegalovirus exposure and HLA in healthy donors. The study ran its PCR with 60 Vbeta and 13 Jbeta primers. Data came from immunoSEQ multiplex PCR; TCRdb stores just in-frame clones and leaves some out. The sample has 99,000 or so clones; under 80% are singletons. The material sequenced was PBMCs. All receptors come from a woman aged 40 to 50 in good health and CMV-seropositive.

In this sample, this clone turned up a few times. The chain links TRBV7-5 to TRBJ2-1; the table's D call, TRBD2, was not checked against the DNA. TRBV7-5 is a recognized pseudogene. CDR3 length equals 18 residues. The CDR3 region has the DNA TGTGTCAGAAGCCCCCCGCGCAAGCGGGAAACCCTCTACAATGAGCAGTTCTTC. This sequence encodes CVRSPPRKRETLYNEQFF.

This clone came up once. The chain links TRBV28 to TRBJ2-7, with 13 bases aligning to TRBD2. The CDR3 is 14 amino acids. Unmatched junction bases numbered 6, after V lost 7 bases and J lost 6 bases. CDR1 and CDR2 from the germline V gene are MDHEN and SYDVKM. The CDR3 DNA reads TGTGCCAGCATAAAACTAGCGGGAGGGACCGAGCAGTACTTC. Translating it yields CASIKLAGGTEQYF.

As DNA, the CDR3 is TGTGCCAGCAGCTTAGAACGGGGGGGCACCGGGGAGCTGTTTTTT. Its protein product is CASSLERGGTGELFF. The gene calls are TRBV7-2 and TRBJ2-2, with 8 positions matching TRBD2. Germline assignment: CDR1 SGHTA and CDR2 FQGNSA. There are 15 residues in the CDR3. V lost 1 base, J lost 4 bases, and 2 bases stayed unmatched.

The CDR3 nucleotides are TGTGCCAGCAGCTTAGATGGTGGGACAGGAAACACCATATATTTT. Translation gives CASSLDGGTGNTIYF. This chain uses TRBV11-2 with TRBJ1-3, with TRBD1 as a possible D gene (6 bases). With 0 bases removed from V and 4 bases from J, the gap between germline ends came to 10 bases. The CDR3 totals 15 residues. Germline V gives CDR1 SGHAT, CDR2 FQNNGV.

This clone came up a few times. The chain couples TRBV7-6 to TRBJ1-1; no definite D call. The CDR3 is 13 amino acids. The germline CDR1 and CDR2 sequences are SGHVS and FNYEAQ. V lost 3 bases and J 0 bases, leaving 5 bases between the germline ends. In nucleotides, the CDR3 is TGTGCCAGCAGCTTGGAGATGAACACTGAAGCTTTCTTT. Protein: CASSLEMNTEAFF.

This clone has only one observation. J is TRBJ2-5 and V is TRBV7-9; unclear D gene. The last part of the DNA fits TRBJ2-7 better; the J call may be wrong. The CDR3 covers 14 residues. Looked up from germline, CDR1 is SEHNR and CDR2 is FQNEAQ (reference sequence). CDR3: CASSSSASFYEQYF. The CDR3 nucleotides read TGTGCCAGCAGCTCGAGCGCGTCTTTCTACGAGCAGTACTTC.

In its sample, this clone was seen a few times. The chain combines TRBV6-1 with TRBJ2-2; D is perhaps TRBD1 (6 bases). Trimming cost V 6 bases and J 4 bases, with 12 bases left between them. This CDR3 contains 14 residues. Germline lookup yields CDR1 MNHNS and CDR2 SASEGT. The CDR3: CASSNREGTGELFF. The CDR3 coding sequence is TGTGCCAGCAGCAACAGGGAAGGCACCGGGGAGCTGTTTTTT.

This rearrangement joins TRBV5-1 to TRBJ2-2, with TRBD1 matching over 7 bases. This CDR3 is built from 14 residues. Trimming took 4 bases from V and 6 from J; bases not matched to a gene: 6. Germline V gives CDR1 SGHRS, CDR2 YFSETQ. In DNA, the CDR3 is TGCGCCAGCAGCGAGACAGGGTGGGCCGGGGAGCTGTTTTTT. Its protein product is CASSETGWAGELFF. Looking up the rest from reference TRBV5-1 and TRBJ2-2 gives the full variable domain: KAGVTQTPRYLIKTRGQQVTLSCSPISGHRSVSWYQQTPGQGLQFLFEYFSETQRNKGNFPGRFSGRQFSNSRSEMNVSTLELGDSALYLCASSETGWAGELFFGEGSRLTVL.

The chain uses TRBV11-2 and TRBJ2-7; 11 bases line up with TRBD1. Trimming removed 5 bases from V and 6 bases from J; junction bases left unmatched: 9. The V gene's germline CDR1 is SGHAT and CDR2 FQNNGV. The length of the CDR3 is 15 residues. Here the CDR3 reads CASSADRGPNVEQYF. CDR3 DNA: TGTGCCAGCAGCGCGGACAGGGGGCCTAATGTCGAGCAGTACTTC.

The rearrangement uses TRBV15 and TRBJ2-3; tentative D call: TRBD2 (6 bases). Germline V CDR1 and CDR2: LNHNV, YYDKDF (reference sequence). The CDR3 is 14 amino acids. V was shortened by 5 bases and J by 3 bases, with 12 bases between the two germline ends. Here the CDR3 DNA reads TGTGCCACCAGCCCCACGGGAGAGACAGATACGCAGTATTTT. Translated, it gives CATSPTGETDTQYF.

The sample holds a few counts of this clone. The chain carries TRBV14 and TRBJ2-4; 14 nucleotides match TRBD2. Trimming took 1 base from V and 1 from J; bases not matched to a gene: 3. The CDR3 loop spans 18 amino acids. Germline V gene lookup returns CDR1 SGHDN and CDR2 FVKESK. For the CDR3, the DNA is TGTGCCAGCAGCCAAGGGACTAGCGGGAGGTCGGCCAAAAACATTCAGTACTTC. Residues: CASSQGTSGRSAKNIQYF.

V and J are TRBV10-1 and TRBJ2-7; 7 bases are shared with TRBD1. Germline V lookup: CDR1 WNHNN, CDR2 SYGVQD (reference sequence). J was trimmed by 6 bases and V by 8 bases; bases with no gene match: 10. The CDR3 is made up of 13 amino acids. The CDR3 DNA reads TGCGCCAGCGCCGACAGGGCAAGGGGCGAGCAGTACTTC. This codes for CASADRARGEQYF.

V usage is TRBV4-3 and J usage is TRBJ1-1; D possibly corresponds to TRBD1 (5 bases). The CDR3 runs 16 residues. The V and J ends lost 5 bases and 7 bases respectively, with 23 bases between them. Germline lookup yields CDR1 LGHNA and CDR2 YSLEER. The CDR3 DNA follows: TGCGCCAGCAGCTCCCACAGACCGGGGGGGGATATTGAAGCTTTCTTT. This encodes CASSSHRPGGDIEAFF.

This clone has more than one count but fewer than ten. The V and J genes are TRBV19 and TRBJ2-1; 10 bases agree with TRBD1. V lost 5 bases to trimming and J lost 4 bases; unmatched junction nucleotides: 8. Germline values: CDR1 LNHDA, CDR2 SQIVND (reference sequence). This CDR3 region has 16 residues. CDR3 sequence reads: CASSGRDRGLYNEQFF. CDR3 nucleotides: TGTGCCAGTAGTGGCCGGGACAGGGGATTATACAATGAGCAGTTCTTC.

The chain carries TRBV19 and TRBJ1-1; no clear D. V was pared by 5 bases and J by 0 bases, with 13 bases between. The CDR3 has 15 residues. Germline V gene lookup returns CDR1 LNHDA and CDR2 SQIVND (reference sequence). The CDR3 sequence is CASSPLRSMNTEAFF. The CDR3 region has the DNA TGTGCCAGTAGTCCCCTGAGGAGCATGAACACTGAAGCTTTCTTT.